Shown below are 3 T cell receptor beta chains from a single sample sequenced in a study of blood T cell repertoires in COVID-19. Repertoires were generated with immunoSEQ multiplex PCR, while TCRdb's copy carries only in-frame clones and drops some. The top ten hold around a sixth of the sample, which has approximately 92,000 clones, 82% seen once. What was sequenced was peripheral blood. These receptor sequences come from an older man with acute or convalescent COVID-19.

The chain uses TRBV19 and TRBJ2-1; maybe TRBD1 (6 bases). The ends were cut back, 8 bases at V and 5 bases at J, with 13 bases in the middle. The germline V gene has CDR1 LNHDA and CDR2 SQIVND (reference sequence). The CDR3 is 13 amino acids. In nucleotides, the CDR3 is TGTGCCAGTGAGAGTAGGACAGACAATGAGCAGTTCTTC. Residues: CASESRTDNEQFF.

The rearrangement joins TRBV4-1 to TRBJ1-6; tentatively, D is TRBD1 (5 bases). This CDR3 is built from 16 residues. The V end lost 0 bases, the J end lost 9 bases, and 15 bases lay between the germline ends. The germline gives CDR1 MGHRA, CDR2 YSYEKL. CDR3 nucleotide sequence: TGCGCCAGCAGCCAAGATGGTACAGGACGAATTTCACCCCTCCACTTT. Protein sequence: CASSQDGTGRISPLHF.

This chain links TRBV6-6 with TRBJ2-3; 7 bases are shared with TRBD2. V trimming: 7 bases; J trimming: 0 bases; junction bases outside the gene matches: 4. The CDR3 has 14 amino acids. The germline V gene has CDR1 MNHNY and CDR2 SVGAGI (reference sequence). Here the CDR3 reads CASIRGGSTDTQYF. The CDR3 DNA follows: TGTGCCAGCATTCGCGGGGGAAGCACAGATACGCAGTATTTT.